One and the same sample provided the 16 T cell receptor beta chains below, sequenced in a study of OX40 agonist ivuxolimab in advanced cancers. Here immunoSEQ multiplex PCR was the method, and the copy in TCRdb shows in-frame clones only, minus some. This sample has over 50,000 clones, with 75% to 90% found just once. The sequencing used CD4+ or CD8+ T cells sorted from blood, collected in a trial of the OX40 agonist ivuxolimab. All receptors come from an adult with an advanced solid tumor such as melanoma, head and neck, liver or kidney cancer.

The chain employs TRBV7-3 and TRBJ2-2; D might be TRBD1 (6 bases). There are 14 residues in the CDR3. V was trimmed by 3 bases and J by 7 bases, leaving 12 bases between them. Germline values: CDR1 SGHTA, CDR2 FQGTGA. CDR3 in amino acids: CASSLSGAGGELFF. In DNA, the CDR3 is TGTGCCAGCAGCTTGTCAGGGGCCGGCGGGGAGCTGTTTTTT.

CDR3 nucleotide sequence: TGTGCCAGCAGCTCAGGACCGGTGGAGGAGCTGTTTTTT. Translated, it gives CASSSGPVEELFF. V usage is TRBV7-2 and J usage is TRBJ2-2; D remains ambiguous. V was shortened by 4 bases and J by 10 bases, with 13 bases between the two germline ends. In germline, CDR1 is SGHTA, CDR2 FQGNSA. The CDR3 consists of 13 residues.

CDR3 sequence: CASSLESQGPYEQYF. The CDR3, as DNA: TGCGCCAGCAGCTTGGAAAGCCAGGGACCCTACGAGCAGTACTTC. The chain has TRBV5-1 and TRBJ2-7; D tentatively fits TRBD1 or TRBD2 (5 bases each). Germline loops: CDR1 SGHRS, CDR2 YFSETQ. CDR3 length: 15 amino acids. V dropped 0 bases and J dropped 2 bases, with 12 bases sitting between them.

The V call is TRBV27, the J call TRBJ2-7, with D perhaps matching TRBD1 or TRBD2 (5 bases each). Germline loops: CDR1 MNHEY, CDR2 SMNVEV (reference sequence). V was trimmed by 6 bases and J by 2 bases, leaving 17 bases between them. The CDR3 loop spans 15 amino acids. The CDR3 loop is CASRPGEGLAYEQYF. The CDR3 coding sequence is TGTGCCAGCAGGCCCGGAGAGGGGTTAGCCTACGAGCAGTACTTC.

The chain combines TRBV4-3 with TRBJ2-3; D unclear. The CDR3 is 15 residues long. V lost 0 bases to trimming and J lost 2 bases, with 9 bases between them. Germline V CDR1 and CDR2: LGHNA, YSLEER. The chain's CDR3 is CASSQDKQHTDTQYF. In DNA, the CDR3 is TGCGCCAGCAGCCAAGATAAACAGCACACAGATACGCAGTATTTT.

The chain carries TRBV27 and TRBJ2-2; TRBD2 aligns across 7 bases. This CDR3 is built from 16 residues. The J segment lost 7 bases and the V segment lost 6 bases, leaving 14 bases of the junction unmatched. CDR1 and CDR2 (germline): MNHEY, SMNVEV (reference sequence). The CDR3 here is CASSRPGPGGGGELFF. The DNA for the CDR3 is TGTGCCAGCAGCCGCCCGGGACCGGGAGGTGGCGGGGAGCTGTTTTTT.

The chain couples TRBV6-6 to TRBJ1-1; D possibly corresponds to TRBD1 (5 bases). The CDR3 extends over 16 amino acids. CDR1 is MNHNY, CDR2 SVGAGI, per germline (reference sequence). V was clipped by 2 bases and J by 0 bases, with 13 bases between them. CDR3 region: CASSYSREVMNTEAFF. As DNA, the CDR3 is TGTGCCAGCAGTTACAGCAGGGAAGTCATGAACACTGAAGCTTTCTTT.

J is TRBJ2-2 and V is TRBV7-2; 13 nucleotides line up with TRBD2. The germline CDR1 and CDR2 sequences are SGHTA and FQGNSA. Trimming at V came to 6 bases and at J to 4 bases, leaving 5 bases not matched to a gene. CDR3 length: 16 amino acids. Here the CDR3 DNA reads TGTGCCAGCAGACTGGGACTAGCGGGACTCACCGGGGAGCTGTTTTTT. Its protein is CASRLGLAGLTGELFF. Combining the CDR3 with reference TRBV7-2 and TRBJ2-2 gives the whole variable domain GAGVSQSPSNKVTEKGKDVELRCDPISGHTALYWYRQSLGQGLEFLIYFQGNSAPDKSGLPSDRFSAERTGGSVSTLTIQRTQQEDSAVYLCASRLGLAGLTGELFFGEGSRLTVL.

The chain carries TRBV4-3 and TRBJ1-1; 8 positions match TRBD1. Germline V gives CDR1 LGHNA, CDR2 YSLEER. The CDR3 covers 17 residues. The J segment lost 3 bases and the V segment lost 3 bases, leaving 12 bases of the junction unmatched. The DNA of the CDR3 is TGCGCCAGCAGCCATGATGACAGGGGAAGGCGGCACACTGAAGCTTTCTTT. Translating gives CASSHDDRGRRHTEAFF.

This chain links TRBV5-1 with TRBJ2-7; D is unresolved. The CDR3 is made up of 14 amino acids. CDR1 is SGHRS, CDR2 YFSETQ, per germline. With 4 bases removed from V and 3 bases from J, the gap between germline ends came to 14 bases. The CDR3 DNA reads TGCGCCAGCAGCCCCCCGTGGAACAGCTACGAGCAGTACTTC. Its protein is CASSPPWNSYEQYF. Looking up the rest from reference TRBV5-1 and TRBJ2-7 gives the full variable domain: KAGVTQTPRYLIKTRGQQVTLSCSPISGHRSVSWYQQTPGQGLQFLFEYFSETQRNKGNFPGRFSGRQFSNSRSEMNVSTLELGDSALYLCASSPPWNSYEQYFGPGTRLTVT.

The chain joins TRBV5-4 to TRBJ2-7; 7 nucleotides match TRBD2. The CDR3 length is 14 residues. Germline CDR1 is SGHNT and CDR2 is YYREEE (reference sequence). Trimming at V came to 6 bases and at J to 5 bases, leaving 11 bases not matched to a gene. CDR3 nucleotide sequence: TGTGCCAGCACCCCTGGGGGGAGGGTCGACGAGCAGTACTTC. This encodes CASTPGGRVDEQYF.

This clone turned up a few times. The DNA for the CDR3 is TGTGCCTGGGGCCAGGGGAACACTGAAGCTTTCTTT. The encoded protein is CAWGQGNTEAFF. V and J are TRBV30 and TRBJ1-1; TRBD1 is a possible D gene (5 bases). V lost 5 bases to trimming and J lost 1 base, with 8 bases between them. The germline gives CDR1 GTSNPN, CDR2 SVGIG (reference sequence). CDR3 size: 12 residues.

V and J are TRBV4-1 and TRBJ2-7, with D possibly being TRBD1 (6 bases). V gave up 5 bases and J gave up 3 bases, with 14 bases separating them. CDR1 MGHRA and CDR2 YSYEKL come from the germline V gene. The CDR3 sequence is 14 residues long. The DNA of the CDR3 is TGCGCCAGCAGCAGGGTGAGGGGGTACTACGAGCAGTACTTC. As protein: CASSRVRGYYEQYF.

With regard to this clone: Other DNA sequences of this sample code for an identical CDR3. The chain couples TRBV28 to TRBJ1-5, with a possible D match to TRBD1 (5 bases). This CDR3 has 14 residues. V was shortened by 2 bases and J by 3 bases, with 8 bases between the two germline ends. Looked up from germline, CDR1 is MDHEN and CDR2 is SYDVKM. Here the CDR3 DNA reads TGTGCCAGCAGTTTAAGGGGTTACAATCAGCCCCAGCATTTT. Its protein is CASSLRGYNQPQHF. The full variable domain, with the rest looked up from reference TRBV28 and TRBJ1-5, is DVKVTQSSRYLVKRTGEKVFLECVQDMDHENMFWYRQDPGLGLRLIYFSYDVKMKEKGDIPEGYSVSREKKERFSLILESASTNQTSMYLCASSLRGYNQPQHFGDGTRLSIL.

The CDR3 DNA reads as TGCAGCGTCGATGGGGTGGGAGGCTACACCTTC. This sequence encodes CSVDGVGGYTF. The V and J genes are TRBV29-1 and TRBJ1-2, with unresolved D. Between the trimmed V and J ends, which lost 6 bases and 8 bases, there was a span of 13 bases. CDR1 and CDR2 from the germline V gene are SQVTM and ANQGSEA. The CDR3 covers 11 residues.

The V gene is TRBV6-5, the J gene TRBJ1-1, with D perhaps TRBD1 (5 bases). Germline lookup yields CDR1 MNHEY and CDR2 SVGAGI. The V and J ends lost 2 bases and 2 bases respectively, with 12 bases between them. The CDR3 totals 15 residues. The CDR3 DNA is TGTGCCAGCAGTTACGGGGCCGGAGGTAACACTGAAGCTTTCTTT. This sequence encodes CASSYGAGGNTEAFF.